The 24 T cell receptor beta chains reported below all come from one sample, sequenced in a study of Ad26.COV2.S vaccination and SARS-CoV-2 variants. Method: immunoSEQ multiplex PCR; TCRdb's copy keeps in-frame clones and lacks some. The table shows about 350,000 clones, with 90% to 95% occurring only once. The sample in question was peripheral blood, obtained after recovery from COVID-19. The receptors were gathered from a human donor who had recovered from COVID-19.

The chain has TRBV29-1 and TRBJ1-4, with D possibly being TRBD1 (6 bases). The CDR3 has 14 amino acids. CDR1 is SQVTM and CDR2 is ANQGSEA in the germline V gene. Trimming stripped 3 bases from V and 8 bases from J, with 16 bases between. In DNA form, the CDR3 reads TGCAGCGTTGATGCGGGGGGCTTTGGAGAAAAACTGTTTTTT. Translating gives CSVDAGGFGEKLFF.

The chain has TRBV27 and TRBJ1-2; D is unclear. Trimming stripped 4 bases from V and 2 bases from J, with 11 bases between. This CDR3 contains 14 residues. Germline CDR1 reads MNHEY; CDR2 reads SMNVEV (reference sequence). CDR3 nucleotide sequence: TGTGCCAGCAGTTCCATCAATCGGAACTATGGCTACACCTTC. Its translation is CASSSINRNYGYTF.

The rearrangement joins TRBV15 to TRBJ2-7; no clear D. Germline V CDR1 and CDR2: LNHNV, YYDKDF (reference sequence). CDR3 length equals 15 residues. Trimming cost V 0 bases and J 0 bases, with 9 bases left between them. In DNA, the CDR3 is TGTGCCACCAGCAGAGATTTGGGCGACTCCTACGAGCAGTACTTC. It specifies CATSRDLGDSYEQYF.

The CDR3 sequence is CASSLKVNTEAFF. In DNA, the CDR3 is TGTGCCAGCAGTTTGAAGGTGAACACTGAAGCTTTCTTT. The J gene is TRBJ1-1, the V gene TRBV27, with no clear D. Trimming cost V 3 bases and J 0 bases, with 5 bases left between them. CDR3 size: 13 residues. In germline, CDR1 is MNHEY, CDR2 SMNVEV (reference sequence).

This chain connects TRBV20-1 to TRBJ1-5; TRBD1 is a possible D gene (6 bases). This CDR3 is 14 amino acids long. CDR1 is DFQATT and CDR2 is SNEGSKA in the germline V gene (reference sequence). Trimming removed 3 bases at V and 3 bases at J, with 12 bases between. The CDR3 protein is CSASIGGPNQPQHF. CDR3 in DNA: TGCAGTGCTAGTATCGGGGGGCCCAATCAGCCCCAGCATTTT.

The chain links TRBV6-5 to TRBJ1-1; D is unresolved. Trimming stripped 8 bases from V and 5 bases from J, with 12 bases between. Germline V lookup: CDR1 MNHEY, CDR2 SVGAGI. The CDR3 has 12 amino acids. This chain's CDR3 is CASREGTTEAFF. CDR3 nucleotides: TGTGCCAGCCGGGAGGGAACGACTGAAGCTTTCTTT.

The chain is built from TRBV24-1 and TRBJ2-1; unclear D gene. CDR3 length: 12 residues. Germline CDR1 and CDR2: KGHDR and SFDVKD. The V end was cut by 1 base, the J end by 7 bases, with 4 bases between. As DNA, the CDR3 is TGTGCCACCAGTGATTTCACGAATGAGCAGTTCTTC. It specifies CATSDFTNEQFF.

This chain uses TRBV7-3 with TRBJ2-5; 9 nucleotides align to TRBD2. From germline, CDR1 is SGHTA and CDR2 FQGTGA. The ends lost 6 bases at V and 4 bases at J; junction bases unmatched: 3. The CDR3 covers 13 residues. CDR3 sequence reads: CASSSGGRETQYF. CDR3 DNA: TGTGCCAGCAGTAGCGGGGGAAGAGAGACCCAGTACTTC. The variable domain in full, with the rest retrieved from reference TRBV7-3 and TRBJ2-5, is GAGVSQTPSNKVTEKGKYVELRCDPISGHTALYWYRQSLGQGPEFLIYFQGTGAADDSGLPNDRFFAVRPEGSVSTLKIQRTERGDSAVYLCASSSGGRETQYFGPGTRLLVL.

The chain combines TRBV6-5 with TRBJ2-7, with 7 bases that match TRBD1. Germline assignment: CDR1 MNHEY and CDR2 SVGAGI. The CDR3 sequence is 13 residues long. V lost 6 bases to trimming and J lost 5 bases; unmatched junction nucleotides: 7. The CDR3 DNA reads as TGTGCCAGCAGGCCAGGGACAGTCCACGAGCAGTACTTC. Translated, it gives CASRPGTVHEQYF.

This clone was picked up one time. The J gene is TRBJ2-1, the V gene TRBV11-2; D perhaps matches TRBD1 (5 bases). The CDR3 runs to 14 residues. CDR1 is SGHAT and CDR2 is FQNNGV in the germline V gene. V lost 9 bases and J 7 bases, leaving 19 bases between the germline ends. CDR3 sequence reads: CASLPEWGTNEQFF. CDR3 nucleotides: TGTGCCAGTCTTCCCGAGTGGGGCACTAATGAGCAGTTCTTC.

The chain links TRBV13 to TRBJ2-3; TRBD2 agrees at 7 bases. The germline V gene encodes CDR1 PRHDT and CDR2 FYEKMQ (reference sequence). CDR3 size: 16 residues. Trimming cost V 3 bases and J 0 bases; bases outside gene matches: 6. CDR3 loop: CASSLRGNPSTDTQYF. DNA of the CDR3: TGTGCCAGCAGCTTGCGGGGGAACCCTAGCACAGATACGCAGTATTTT. The whole variable domain, filled in from reference TRBV13 and TRBJ2-3, reads AAGVIQSPRHLIKEKRETATLKCYPIPRHDTVYWYQQGPGQDPQFLISFYEKMQSDKGSIPDRFSAQQFSDYHSELNMSSLELGDSALYFCASSLRGNPSTDTQYFGPGTRLTVL.

In this sample, this clone turned up once. The genes are TRBV27 and TRBJ2-5; 7 nucleotides align to TRBD2. In germline, CDR1 is MNHEY, CDR2 SMNVEV (reference sequence). J gave up 3 bases and V 5 bases, and 6 bases lay outside the gene matches. The length of the CDR3 is 14 residues. The CDR3 spells CASSGLLAEETQYF. CDR3 nucleotide sequence: TGTGCCAGCAGTGGGTTGCTAGCGGAAGAGACCCAGTACTTC.

This chain connects TRBV4-1 to TRBJ2-2; no reliable D call. Germline V gene sequence: CDR1 MGHRA, CDR2 YSYEKL. This CDR3 spans 15 amino acids. Deletions cut 1 base from V and 1 base from J, with 7 bases between. In DNA, the CDR3 is TGCGCCAGCAGCCAAGCGGCACAGAACACCGGGGAGCTGTTTTTT. This codes for CASSQAAQNTGELFF.

The chain uses TRBV4-3 and TRBJ2-7, with D uncertain. Trimming took 0 bases from V and 6 from J, leaving 15 bases between them. The CDR3 has 15 residues. The germline CDR1 and CDR2 sequences are LGHNA and YSLEER. The CDR3 loop reads CASSQDILSGSEQYF. The CDR3 bases are TGCGCCAGCAGCCAAGATATATTGAGTGGGTCCGAGCAGTACTTC.

The chain recombines TRBV9 with TRBJ2-5, with D tentatively TRBD2 (5 bases). This CDR3 has 15 amino acids. The germline V and J ends were trimmed by 4 bases and 0 bases, with 13 bases remaining between them. Germline lookup yields CDR1 SGDLS and CDR2 YYNGEE. CDR3: CASSTVGIHQETQYF. Written as DNA, the CDR3 is TGTGCCAGCAGCACCGTCGGGATCCACCAAGAGACCCAGTACTTC.

This chain connects TRBV7-9 to TRBJ1-1; tentative D call: TRBD1 (6 bases). V lost 5 bases, J lost 1 base, and 14 bases lay in between. The germline CDR1 and CDR2 sequences are SEHNR and FQNEAQ (reference sequence). The CDR3 is 15 residues long. The CDR3 spells CASSDRDNKNTEAFF. In DNA, the CDR3 is TGTGCCAGCAGCGACCGGGACAATAAGAACACTGAAGCTTTCTTT.

The chain links TRBV5-1 to TRBJ2-4, with 8 bases identical to TRBD1. The germline V gene encodes CDR1 SGHRS and CDR2 YFSETQ. The junction had 4 bases not matched to a gene; V was cut back by 4 bases and J by 1 base. The CDR3 consists of 15 residues. The DNA for the CDR3 is TGCGCCAGCAGCCTCAGGGGGCAGGCCAAAAACATTCAGTACTTC. Amino acids: CASSLRGQAKNIQYF.

The chain links TRBV7-8 to TRBJ1-5; 7 bases line up with TRBD1. In germline, CDR1 is SGHVS, CDR2 FQNEAQ. Losses at the gene ends were 1 base for V and 0 bases for J; bases not matched to a gene: 3. The CDR3 extends over 16 amino acids. The CDR3 sequence: CASSLGTGDSNQPQHF. DNA of the CDR3: TGTGCCAGCAGCTTAGGAACAGGGGATAGCAATCAGCCCCAGCATTTT.

The gene calls are TRBV19 and TRBJ1-1; D ambiguous. Germline V gene lookup returns CDR1 LNHDA and CDR2 SQIVND (reference sequence). This CDR3 is 14 amino acids long. The ends were cut back, 1 base at V and 10 bases at J, with 16 bases in the middle. CDR3 DNA sequence: TGTGCCAGTAGTATAGTCAACGACCCAGTAGGAGCTTTCTTT. Amino acids: CASSIVNDPVGAFF.

This clone was detected once. This rearrangement joins TRBV5-1 to TRBJ2-3; the match to TRBD2 covers 11 bases. The CDR3 runs to 19 residues. CDR1 and CDR2 from the germline V gene are SGHRS and YFSETQ. V shed 0 bases and J 0 bases; nucleotides not matched to a gene: 9. The CDR3 DNA is TGCGCCAGCAGCTTGGAAGTAGCGGGGGGGCCCTCTAGCACAGATACGCAGTATTTT. Translated, it gives CASSLEVAGGPSSTDTQYF.

Comments on this clone: Additional DNA sequences in this sample encode the identical CDR3. This chain uses TRBV6-5 with TRBJ1-5; 7 bases fit TRBD1. CDR1 is MNHEY and CDR2 is SVGAGI in the germline V gene. V shed 5 bases, J shed 0 bases, and the junction held 4 bases outside the gene matches. The CDR3 length is 15 residues. Written as DNA, the CDR3 is TGTGCCAGCAGTCGTACAGGGGATAGCAATCAGCCCCAGCATTTT. It encodes CASSRTGDSNQPQHF.

The V gene is TRBV5-1, the J gene TRBJ1-2; 8 bases are shared with TRBD1. Germline V gene lookup returns CDR1 SGHRS and CDR2 YFSETQ. J gave up 1 base and V 4 bases, and 6 bases lay outside the gene matches. This CDR3 is 15 amino acids long. CDR3 sequence (DNA): TGCGCCAGCAGCGTGACAGGGGTGGATAACTATGGCTACACCTTC. This codes for CASSVTGVDNYGYTF.

The CDR3 DNA follows: TGCGCCAGCCTGGGGACCGGGGAGCTGTTTTTT. Translated: CASLGTGELFF. The chain links TRBV5-1 to TRBJ2-2; D ambiguous. The germline gives CDR1 SGHRS, CDR2 YFSETQ. This CDR3 has 11 amino acids. Trimming cost V 7 bases and J 5 bases, with 6 bases left between them.

The rearrangement uses TRBV10-3 and TRBJ1-3; D is unresolved. CDR3 length: 11 residues. Per germline, CDR1 ENHRY and CDR2 SYGVKD. Trimming removed 10 bases from V and 4 bases from J, with 8 bases in between. The CDR3 spells CASSGGNTIYF. CDR3 DNA sequence: TGTGCCAGTTCGGGCGGAAACACCATATATTTT.